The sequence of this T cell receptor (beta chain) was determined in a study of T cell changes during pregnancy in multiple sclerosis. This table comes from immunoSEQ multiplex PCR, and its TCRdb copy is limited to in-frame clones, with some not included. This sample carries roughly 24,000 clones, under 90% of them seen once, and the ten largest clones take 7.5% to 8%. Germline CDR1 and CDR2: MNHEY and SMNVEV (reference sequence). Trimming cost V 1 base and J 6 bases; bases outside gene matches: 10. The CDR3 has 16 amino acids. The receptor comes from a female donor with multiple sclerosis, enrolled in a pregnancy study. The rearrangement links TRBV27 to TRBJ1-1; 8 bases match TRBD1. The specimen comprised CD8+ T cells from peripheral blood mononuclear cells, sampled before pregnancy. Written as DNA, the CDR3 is TGTGCCAGCAGTTTATATCCAGGGGGCGTGAAACCTGAAGCTTTCTTT. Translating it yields CASSLYPGGVKPEAFF.